Below, one TCR beta chain is given with its context. This sample is part of a study of blood T cell repertoires in COVID-19. At the level of the study: The United States, Italy and Spain supplied acute and convalescent COVID-19 samples. Sample material is recorded as cDNA or gDNA derived from T cells, B-cell-depleted T cells, or PBMCs.

This CDR3 has 17 residues. Germline V gives CDR1 SGHDT, CDR2 YYEEEE. With 3 bases removed from V and 1 base from J, the gap between germline ends came to 17 bases. Original data processing: Estimation of nucleated cell counts relied on the amplification of reference gene primers. Measured with immunoSEQ multiplex PCR; TCRdb has only the in-frame clones, and not every one. Clone size and the V and J calls come from that table; the DNA yielded D and trimming. In the table there are roughly 180,000 clones, about four fifths of which are singletons. Seattle enrolled patients during active infection and tracked them longitudinally.

The sequence was collected from a woman aged 55-70 years with COVID-19, enrolled during active disease. Sample: peripheral blood. The V and J genes are TRBV5-6 and TRBJ1-5; D is unresolved. CDR3 sequence (DNA): TGTGCCAGCAGCTCACTGCGGGAAGGGAGGAGCAATCAGCCCCAGCATTTT. Translated: CASSSLREGRSNQPQHF.